What follows describes a single TCR beta chain. Its target is not known. This entry comes from a study of CD8 T cells in ankylosing spondylitis. Broader study findings: A TCR beta motif of 7 or 8 highly homologous variants appeared characteristic of ankylosing spondylitis blood. From matched ankylosing spondylitis synovial fluid, disease-linked clones were reportedly recovered at significantly enriched levels.

One entry per CDR3 protein results from TCRdb running MiXCR on the 5' RACE reads. The table has 200,000 or so distinct CDR3 sequences, 10% to 15% seen once; the top ten hold 8% to 13%. The germline CDR1 and CDR2 sequences are LGHNA and YSLEER. The germline V and J ends were trimmed by 0 bases and 6 bases, with 8 bases remaining between them. The CDR3 loop spans 14 amino acids. The V gene is TRBV4-3, the J gene TRBJ2-2, with a weak D call TRBD1 (6 bases). This sequence originates from a female donor with ankylosing spondylitis or in good health (not recorded which). The material sequenced was blood, either unsorted or a sorted T cell fraction (not recorded which). The CDR3 loop reads CASSQEQGPGELFF. The CDR3 coding sequence is TGCGCCAGCAGCCAAGAACAGGGTCCCGGGGAGCTGTTTTTT.